This T cell receptor beta chain was recorded in a study of blood T cell repertoires in COVID-19 (TCRdb year 2020). About the full investigation: Collaborator samples came from the United States, Italy and Spain and covered acute and convalescent phases of COVID-19. The prospective study material was composed of cDNA or gDNA derived from T cells, B-cell-depleted T cells, or PBMCs. Subjects who had been exposed to COVID-19, were actively infected with it, or had recovered from it provided the deeply sampled blood TCRbeta repertoires that made up the dataset. A freely available public database, intended as a resource for researchers studying the immune response to SARS-CoV-2, is where the repertoires were released. Samples were obtained from the ongoing ImmuneRACE study (first 160 participants) and from about 1,300 subjects provided by 6 global collaborators. A de-identified subject ID, COVID-19 status, age in years and sex were almost always included in the sample metadata. HLA class I and class II types, where available, came from metadata supplied by the sample provider rather than from assay-based typing.

What the authors observed across the whole study: The amount of clinical and demographic metadata varied by source and participant and was provided uncurated.

With regard to this clone: What this receptor recognizes is not known. The input lacks base qualities; no much larger clone sits a single base away.

TCRbeta CDR3 regions were amplified from genomic DNA using the immunoSEQ Assay, a bias-controlled multiplex PCR. The authors' pipeline ran thus. Nucleated cell counts per sample were estimated from amplification of reference gene primers within the assay. Sequence reads were collapsed and filtered to measure the absolute abundance of every unique TCRbeta CDR3 rearrangement. For each sample, productive Simpson clonality was calculated as the square root of Simpson's diversity index across productive rearrangements. TCRdb obtained this table from immuneACCESS and retained in-frame rearrangements with V and J assigned. These tables miss some clones; where compared with another copy, unresolved V genes account for less than half of the shortfall, and the remainder is unexplained. That table is the source of V, J and clone size, and D and trimming were worked out from the DNA. Recorded for this sample are approximately 140,000 clones; approximately 88% of them occurred a single time. The ten top clones hold roughly 2% of the sample.

The collaborating institutions used their own protocols to collect whole blood in K2EDTA tubes. For TCRbeta analysis, collaborators shipped samples as frozen whole blood, isolated PBMCs, or DNA extracted from either of those sample types. Sequencing used peripheral blood. This clonotype was sampled from a man between 65 and 85 years old with acute or convalescent COVID-19.

CDR3 reads: CASSLIQGLGNTIYF. The sequenced DNA: TGTGCCAGCAGTTTAATTCAGGGCTTAGGAAACACCATATATTTT. This receptor chain uses TRBV28 and TRBJ1-3; TRBD1 could be the D gene, as 5 bases match. From its cysteine to its phenylalanine, the CDR3 spans 15 amino acids. Just CDR3 DNA is preserved here, 45 bases in frame from base 1. The germline V gene supplies CDR1 MDHEN and CDR2 SYDVKM. The V and J ends are trimmed by 2 bases and 4 bases, leaving 12 bases between them.